This TCR beta chain appears in the sequencing data of a study of lymphopenia after photon versus proton radiotherapy. Clones were read by immunoSEQ multiplex PCR, and TCRdb kept only the in-frame ones, dropping some. Of around 150,000 clones listed, less than 90% are singletons. The sequences come from peripheral blood, collected from a patient treated with photon-based radiotherapy. The receptor was derived from a man aged 50 or older with gastric cancer.

The CDR3 bases are TGCGCCAGCAGCTATCGGGACTCGAGCTCCTACGAGCAGTACTTC. Translation gives CASSYRDSSSYEQYF. The chain links TRBV4-1 to TRBJ2-7; possibly TRBD2 for D (6 bases). Germline V gene data show CDR1 as MGHRA and CDR2 as YSYEKL. The CDR3 runs to 15 residues. The V and J ends lost 5 bases and 0 bases respectively, with 14 bases between them.